The rows below give T cell receptor beta chains drawn from one sample of a study of cytomegalovirus exposure and HLA in healthy donors. Some clones are missing from TCRdb's copy, which holds only in-frame ones; the method was immunoSEQ multiplex PCR. This table holds some 180,000 clones, roughly 67% found once. Sample: PBMCs. These receptors all stem from a woman under 30 in good health and CMV-seropositive. The CDR3 runs from the conserved cysteine through the conserved F or W. Fields, in order: J gene, V gene, D gene, clone size, CDR3 DNA, CDR3 protein. A D gene is named only where the DNA matches it firmly. For some rows the clone size is stated as once, few or many, or as a class when expanded; others skip it.

>TRBJ1-2|TRBV12-5|.|once
TGTGCTAGTGGTCGGGACATCTATGGCTACACCTTC
CASGRDIYGYTF
>TRBJ1-1|TRBV6-6|TRBD1|.
TGTGCCAGCAGTTCTGAAGGCCCGGACAGGGCTGAGGCTTTCTTT
CASSSEGPDRAEAFF
>TRBJ2-7|TRBV4-1|.|.
TGCGCCAGCAGCCAAGATCTCGGGTGGTACGAGCAGTACTTC
CASSQDLGWYEQYF
>TRBJ2-1|TRBV14|.|few
TGTGCCAGCAGCCGGACAGTTAACTACAATGAGCAGTTCTTC
CASSRTVNYNEQFF
>TRBJ2-7|TRBV9|.|.
TGTGCCAGCAGCCCCCATCCCTCCTACGAGCAGTACTTC
CASSPHPSYEQYF
>TRBJ2-2|TRBV7-3|TRBD2|.
TGTGCCAGCAGTCTAGCGGGGGGGCCCCCAGCCGGGGAGCTGTTTTTT
CASSLAGGPPAGELFF
>TRBJ2-2|TRBV7-9|.|.
TGTGCCAGCAGCTCCCACACCGACACCGGGGAGCTGTTTTTT
CASSSHTDTGELFF
>TRBJ2-1|TRBV5-4|.|.
TGTGCCAGCAGCTTGGGCACTGACAATGAGCAGTTCTTC
CASSLGTDNEQFF
>TRBJ2-1|TRBV14|.|.
TGTGCCAGCAGCCAAACAAGATTGTACAATGAGCAGTTCTTC
CASSQTRLYNEQFF
>TRBJ1-6|TRBV6-4|TRBD1|.
TGTGCCAGCAGTCAACAGGGGGCTAATTCACCCCTCCACTTT
CASSQQGANSPLHF
>TRBJ2-7|TRBV30|TRBD1|once
TGTGCCTGGAACCGGGACAGACCCTACGAGCAGTACTTC
CAWNRDRPYEQYF